Shown below are 7 T cell receptor beta chains from a single sample sequenced in a study of human T cells and chemical hapten exposure. TCRdb analysed the RACE reads with MiXCR anew, one entry per CDR3 protein. The table lists some 400,000 distinct CDR3 sequences, approximately 5% of them singletons. Time point meaning: pre-sensitization, week 0. Treatment denoted: therapeutic diphenylcyclopropenone sensitization with weekly scalp DPC. The sequencing here drew on whole blood, taken in connection with sensitization to the hapten diphenylcyclopropenone (DPC). The receptors were gathered from a woman aged 50 to 65 with alopecia areata. Some clones in this sample may be carry-over from other donors' samples.

The chain carries TRBV5-1 and TRBJ2-4; no firm D call. This CDR3 has 19 residues. The germline gives CDR1 SGHRS, CDR2 YFSETQ. Trimming stripped 0 bases from V and 0 bases from J, with 19 bases between. In nucleotides, the CDR3 is TGCGCCAGCAGCTTGGAAGTGACACAAGTTGGTCTAGCCAAAAACATTCAGTACTTC. It codes for CASSLEVTQVGLAKNIQYF.

This clonotype has a handful of counts. This sequence joins TRBV12-3 or TRBV12-4 and TRBJ1-2; D might be TRBD1 (6 bases). The CDR3 has 14 residues. Trimming pared 6 bases from V and 5 bases from J, leaving 16 bases between. CDR3 residues: CASSPDSSGYGYTF. The CDR3 DNA reads TGTGCCAGCAGCCCGGACAGTTCTGGGTATGGCTACACCTTC.

This clonotype was counted between two and nine times. V gene TRBV2 combines with J gene TRBJ1-1; TRBD1 might be the D (6 bases). The germline CDR1 and CDR2 sequences are SNHLY and FYNNEI. This CDR3 has 15 amino acids. The germline V and J ends were trimmed by 5 bases and 0 bases, with 13 bases remaining between them. The CDR3 is CASSHRTAMNTEAFF. Written as DNA, the CDR3 is TGTGCCAGCAGTCACCGGACAGCGATGAACACTGAAGCTTTCTTT.

This chain links TRBV14 with TRBJ1-2; no reliable D call. V was pared by 2 bases and J by 10 bases, with 11 bases between. In germline, CDR1 is SGHDN, CDR2 FVKESK. The CDR3 runs to 12 residues. The CDR3 is CASSQSRILYTF. The CDR3 nucleotides read TGTGCCAGCAGCCAAAGTCGAATCCTCTACACCTTC.

This clonotype was picked up a small number of times. The chain employs TRBV7-2 and TRBJ2-3, with TRBD2 matching over 8 bases. This CDR3 region has 15 residues. Germline values: CDR1 SGHTA, CDR2 FQGNSA. V lost 7 bases to trimming and J lost 5 bases; unmatched junction nucleotides: 11. The CDR3 loop reads CASTRPGGSGDTQYF. CDR3 nucleotide sequence: TGTGCCAGCACCCGCCCGGGGGGGTCCGGAGATACGCAGTATTTT. The full variable domain, in which reference TRBV7-2 and TRBJ2-3 provide the parts outside the CDR3, is GAGVSQSPSNKVTEKGKDVELRCDPISGHTALYWYRQSLGQGLEFLIYFQGNSAPDKSGLPSDRFSAERTGGSVSTLTIQRTQQEDSAVYLCASTRPGGSGDTQYFGPGTRLTVL.

A few counts support this clonotype. The rearrangement joins TRBV27 to TRBJ1-5; possible D gene TRBD1, 5 bases. The V end was cut by 5 bases, the J end by 7 bases, with 15 bases between. The germline V gene has CDR1 MNHEY and CDR2 SMNVEV (reference sequence). This CDR3 spans 14 amino acids. CDR3 sequence reads: CASSQLGLNQPQHF. The CDR3 DNA reads as TGTGCCAGCAGTCAATTGGGACTGAACCAGCCCCAGCATTTT.

In its sample, this clonotype was seen many times. The V gene is TRBV5-1, the J gene TRBJ1-1; D is unresolved. CDR3 length equals 15 residues. Germline values: CDR1 SGHRS, CDR2 YFSETQ. Between the trimmed V and J ends, which lost 0 bases and 1 base, there was a span of 10 bases. The CDR3, as DNA: TGCGCCAGCAGCTTGGGAGGCACCAAGAACACTGAAGCTTTCTTT. Its protein product is CASSLGGTKNTEAFF.